These T cell receptor beta chains were read from a single sample in a study of blood T cells in healthy people across ages. TCRdb fed the 5' RACE reads into MiXCR, producing one record per CDR3 protein. The sample has some 750,000 distinct CDR3 sequences, about 20% seen once. The sequencing input was blood. The receptors originated from a man between 65 and 85 years old in good health. The CDR3 runs from the conserved cysteine through the conserved F or W. Fields, in order: clone size, J gene, D gene, V gene, CDR3 protein, CDR3 DNA. A D gene is named only where the DNA matches it firmly. Rows give clone size only sometimes, using once, few, many, or a class for an expanded clone.

abundance: few; j_gene: TRBJ2-1; d_gene: -; v_gene: TRBV5-5; CDR3aa: CASSWRSGDEQFF; CDR3nt: TGTGCCAGCAGCTGGCGGTCAGGCGATGAGCAGTTCTTC
abundance: few; j_gene: TRBJ2-2; d_gene: -; v_gene: TRBV4-1; CDR3aa: CASSQDKGWGGLNTGELFF; CDR3nt: TGCGCCAGCAGCCAAGATAAGGGGTGGGGCGGGTTGAACACCGGGGAGCTGTTTTTT
abundance: few; j_gene: TRBJ1-3; d_gene: -; v_gene: TRBV15; CDR3aa: CATSGVTGPGNTIYF; CDR3nt: TGTGCCACCAGCGGTGTGACAGGCCCCGGAAACACCATATATTTT
abundance: few; j_gene: TRBJ2-1; d_gene: -; v_gene: TRBV29-1; CDR3aa: CSVEPGVGSYNEQFF; CDR3nt: TGCAGCGTTGAACCTGGTGTGGGTTCCTACAATGAGCAGTTCTTC
abundance: -; j_gene: TRBJ2-4; d_gene: TRBD2; v_gene: TRBV27; CDR3aa: CASSLQRGVSDIQYF; CDR3nt: TGTGCCAGCAGTTTACAGCGGGGGGTTTCGGACATTCAGTACTTC
abundance: many; j_gene: TRBJ2-1; d_gene: -; v_gene: TRBV29-1; CDR3aa: CSVEIGRGINEQFF; CDR3nt: TGCAGCGTTGAGATAGGCAGGGGCATCAATGAGCAGTTCTTC
abundance: -; j_gene: TRBJ2-2; d_gene: TRBD2; v_gene: TRBV6-2/TRBV6-3; CDR3aa: CASSYSPGGWTGELFF; CDR3nt: TGTGCCAGCAGTTACTCCCCGGGAGGGTGGACCGGGGAGCTGTTTTTT
abundance: few; j_gene: TRBJ2-2; d_gene: -; v_gene: TRBV6-2/TRBV6-3; CDR3aa: CAGSYSGGIGELFF; CDR3nt: TGTGCCGGCAGTTACTCCGGCGGGATCGGGGAGCTGTTTTTT
abundance: -; j_gene: TRBJ2-6; d_gene: -; v_gene: TRBV5-5; CDR3aa: CASSSEVVISGATVLTF; CDR3nt: TGTGCCAGCAGCTCGGAGGTGGTTATCTCTGGGGCCACCGTCCTGACTTTC
abundance: -; j_gene: TRBJ1-2; d_gene: -; v_gene: TRBV29-1; CDR3aa: CSVGTTYGYTF; CDR3nt: TGCAGCGTTGGGACAACCTATGGCTACACCTTC
abundance: many; j_gene: TRBJ2-1; d_gene: TRBD2; v_gene: TRBV29-1; CDR3aa: CSVATTSGNNEQFF; CDR3nt: TGCAGCGTTGCAACGACTAGCGGAAACAATGAGCAGTTCTTC
abundance: few; j_gene: TRBJ1-3; d_gene: -; v_gene: TRBV29-1; CDR3aa: CSVDSENGNTIYF; CDR3nt: TGCAGCGTTGACTCAGAGAATGGAAACACCATATATTTT
abundance: few; j_gene: TRBJ1-4; d_gene: TRBD1; v_gene: TRBV29-1; CDR3aa: CSVGFGQGAGANEKLFF; CDR3nt: TGCAGCGTTGGGTTCGGTCAGGGGGCGGGGGCTAATGAAAAACTGTTTTTT
abundance: few; j_gene: TRBJ2-2; d_gene: -; v_gene: TRBV18; CDR3aa: CASSPIPEPTGELFF; CDR3nt: TGTGCCAGCTCACCAATACCGGAGCCAACCGGGGAGCTGTTTTTT
abundance: -; j_gene: TRBJ1-2; d_gene: TRBD1; v_gene: TRBV14; CDR3aa: CASSRDRAPWGYTF; CDR3nt: TGTGCCAGCAGCCGGGACAGGGCCCCTTGGGGCTACACCTTC
abundance: -; j_gene: TRBJ1-2; d_gene: TRBD1; v_gene: TRBV12-3/TRBV12-4; CDR3aa: CASRGTGVEGYTF; CDR3nt: TGTGCCAGCAGGGGGACAGGGGTTGAGGGCTACACCTTC
abundance: few; j_gene: TRBJ1-5; d_gene: -; v_gene: TRBV20-1; CDR3aa: CSASPGSYSNQPQHF; CDR3nt: TGCAGTGCTAGTCCCGGGAGTTATAGCAATCAGCCCCAGCATTTT
abundance: few; j_gene: TRBJ2-3; d_gene: TRBD2; v_gene: TRBV5-4; CDR3aa: CASSLAYSSGRRPSADTQYF; CDR3nt: TGTGCCAGCAGCTTGGCCTATTCAAGCGGGAGGAGGCCTAGCGCAGATACGCAGTATTTT
abundance: -; j_gene: TRBJ2-7; d_gene: -; v_gene: TRBV6-5; CDR3aa: CASSDREQGERYEQYF; CDR3nt: TGTGCCAGCAGTGACCGAGAACAGGGTGAGCGGTACGAGCAGTACTTC
abundance: -; j_gene: TRBJ1-4; d_gene: -; v_gene: TRBV28; CDR3aa: CASREAGSAEKLFF; CDR3nt: TGTGCCAGCAGGGAGGCCGGATCCGCTGAAAAACTGTTTTTT
abundance: -; j_gene: TRBJ2-1; d_gene: TRBD2; v_gene: TRBV7-9; CDR3aa: CASSSRGDSYNEQFF; CDR3nt: TGTGCCAGCAGCTCTCGGGGGGACTCCTACAATGAGCAGTTCTTC
abundance: -; j_gene: TRBJ1-1; d_gene: -; v_gene: TRBV12-3/TRBV12-4; CDR3aa: CASSPDRPEAFF; CDR3nt: TGTGCCAGCAGTCCCGACAGGCCTGAAGCTTTCTTT
abundance: few; j_gene: TRBJ2-1; d_gene: TRBD1; v_gene: TRBV7-6; CDR3aa: CASSGTGVTYNEQFF; CDR3nt: TGTGCCAGCAGCGGAACAGGGGTAACCTACAATGAGCAGTTCTTC
abundance: few; j_gene: TRBJ1-1; d_gene: TRBD1; v_gene: TRBV23-1; CDR3aa: CASSQSETGCAFF; CDR3nt: TGCGCCAGCAGTCAATCAGAGACAGGGTGTGCTTTCTTT
abundance: once; j_gene: TRBJ1-1; d_gene: TRBD1; v_gene: TRBV11-2; CDR3aa: CASSHTGAEAFF; CDR3nt: TGTGCCAGCAGCCACACAGGGGCTGAAGCTTTCTTT
abundance: few; j_gene: TRBJ2-5; d_gene: -; v_gene: TRBV4-1; CDR3aa: CASRPGWSGKETQYF; CDR3nt: TGCGCCAGCAGACCGGGGTGGTCCGGGAAAGAGACCCAGTACTTC
abundance: few; j_gene: TRBJ1-6; d_gene: -; v_gene: TRBV10-2; CDR3aa: CASSERRGHDSPLHF; CDR3nt: TGCGCCAGCAGTGAGCGAAGAGGTCATGATTCACCCCTCCACTTT
abundance: few; j_gene: TRBJ2-3; d_gene: -; v_gene: TRBV20-1; CDR3aa: CSAASGNGADTQYF; CDR3nt: TGCAGTGCCGCCAGCGGCAACGGGGCAGATACGCAGTATTTT
abundance: -; j_gene: TRBJ1-1; d_gene: -; v_gene: TRBV6-5; CDR3aa: CASSGPSRMAFF; CDR3nt: TGTGCCAGCTCAGGACCTTCGAGGATGGCTTTCTTT
abundance: -; j_gene: TRBJ1-2; d_gene: TRBD1; v_gene: TRBV28; CDR3aa: CASSFSDRNGYTF; CDR3nt: TGTGCCAGCAGTTTCTCGGACAGGAACGGCTACACCTTC
abundance: -; j_gene: TRBJ1-5; d_gene: TRBD1; v_gene: TRBV7-2; CDR3aa: CASSGSGTVNQPQHF; CDR3nt: TGTGCCAGCAGCGGATCCGGGACAGTTAATCAGCCCCAGCATTTT
abundance: -; j_gene: TRBJ2-3; d_gene: -; v_gene: TRBV5-1; CDR3aa: CASGPTSTDTQYF; CDR3nt: TGCGCCAGCGGGCCAACTAGCACAGATACGCAGTATTTT
abundance: -; j_gene: TRBJ1-5; d_gene: -; v_gene: TRBV18; CDR3aa: CASSPQASNQPQHF; CDR3nt: TGTGCCAGCTCACCACAGGCAAGCAATCAGCCCCAGCATTTT
abundance: many; j_gene: TRBJ2-7; d_gene: TRBD1; v_gene: TRBV27; CDR3aa: CASSLTWDRTYEQYF; CDR3nt: TGTGCCAGCAGTTTAACCTGGGACAGAACCTACGAGCAGTACTTC
abundance: -; j_gene: TRBJ2-5; d_gene: -; v_gene: TRBV18; CDR3aa: CASSPQGVETQYF; CDR3nt: TGTGCCAGCTCACCACAGGGCGTGGAGACCCAGTACTTC
abundance: few; j_gene: TRBJ1-2; d_gene: -; v_gene: TRBV6-5; CDR3aa: CASSFGRRANYGYTF; CDR3nt: TGTGCCAGCAGTTTCGGACGGAGAGCTAACTATGGCTACACCTTC
abundance: -; j_gene: TRBJ1-5; d_gene: TRBD1; v_gene: TRBV20-1; CDR3aa: CSAAGTGVNQPQHF; CDR3nt: TGCAGTGCTGCCGGGACAGGGGTTAATCAGCCCCAGCATTTT
abundance: few; j_gene: TRBJ2-3; d_gene: TRBD2; v_gene: TRBV5-1; CDR3aa: CASIPGGGEADTQYF; CDR3nt: TGCGCCAGCATTCCCGGCGGGGGGGAAGCAGATACGCAGTATTTT
abundance: -; j_gene: TRBJ2-3; d_gene: TRBD2; v_gene: TRBV6-5; CDR3aa: CASRTERGAGTDTQYF; CDR3nt: TGTGCCAGCCGAACCGAGCGGGGTGCAGGCACAGATACGCAGTATTTT
abundance: few; j_gene: TRBJ2-5; d_gene: -; v_gene: TRBV5-1; CDR3aa: CASSLEVQETQYF; CDR3nt: TGCGCCAGCAGCTTGGAGGTTCAAGAGACCCAGTACTTC